This T cell receptor (beta chain) was found in a study of shared clonotypes between healthy human individuals. Points from the study as a whole: Sample collection involved blood only; tissue repertoires are likely different.

The protocol was immunoSEQ multiplex PCR, while the TCRdb copy is restricted to in-frame clones and leaves out a portion. The data contain over 1.4 million clones, roughly 96% of them singletons. To note about this clone: Its specificity is unknown.

The CDR3 loop spans 18 amino acids. The germline gives CDR1 SGHRS, CDR2 YFSETQ. V lost 4 bases and J 0 bases, leaving 20 bases between the germline ends. The rearrangement links TRBV5-1 to TRBJ1-3; tentative D call: TRBD1 (6 bases). The sequence was obtained from a man younger than 45 in good health. Material: naive CD4+ T cells sorted from blood. Noted subset: CD45RA+ positively selected. Here the CDR3 reads CASSRHSQGPSSGNTIYF. Written as DNA, the CDR3 is TGCGCCAGCAGCAGGCACTCACAGGGTCCTAGCTCTGGAAACACCATATATTTT. The variable domain in full, completed from reference TRBV5-1 and TRBJ1-3, reads KAGVTQTPRYLIKTRGQQVTLSCSPISGHRSVSWYQQTPGQGLQFLFEYFSETQRNKGNFPGRFSGRQFSNSRSEMNVSTLELGDSALYLCASSRHSQGPSSGNTIYFGEGSWLTVV.